This T cell receptor (beta chain) was observed in a study of post-analysis software for immune sequencing data. Unique molecular identifiers were present in the TCR beta cDNA libraries. TCRdb re-derived calls from the PCR reads in MiXCR, one entry per CDR3 protein. The profile covers hundreds of thousands of distinct CDR3 sequences, with 55% to 70% appearing a single time and about 11% taken by the ten largest. Notes on this clonotype: Its antigen is unidentified.

The CDR3 runs to 18 residues. Germline values: CDR1 MNHEY, CDR2 SVGAGI. V was cut by 0 bases and J by 0 bases, with 17 bases left in between. Whole-study findings and limits: Roughly 5 TRBV segments occurring more often in patients than controls included TRBV5-6, TRBV5-1 and TRBV20-1.

Sequences were obtained from blood. The chain combines TRBV6-5 with TRBJ2-5, with D uncertain. The source of this sequence is a girl aged 2 to 10 with multiple sclerosis. The CDR3 loop reads CASSYSVRAHPDQETQYF. The DNA for the CDR3 is TGTGCCAGCAGTTACTCTGTCCGGGCCCATCCCGACCAAGAGACCCAGTACTTC.